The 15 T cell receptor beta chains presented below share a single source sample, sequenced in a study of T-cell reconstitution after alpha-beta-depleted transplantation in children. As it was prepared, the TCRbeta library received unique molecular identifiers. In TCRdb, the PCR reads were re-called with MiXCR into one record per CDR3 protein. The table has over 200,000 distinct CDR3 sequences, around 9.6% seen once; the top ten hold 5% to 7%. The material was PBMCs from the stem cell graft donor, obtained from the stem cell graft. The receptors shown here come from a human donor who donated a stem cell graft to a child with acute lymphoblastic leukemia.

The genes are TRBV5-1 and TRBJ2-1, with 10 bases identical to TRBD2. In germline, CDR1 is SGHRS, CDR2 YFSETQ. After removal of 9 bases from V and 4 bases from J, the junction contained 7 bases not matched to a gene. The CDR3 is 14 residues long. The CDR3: CATRPSGGYNEQFF. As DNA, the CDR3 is TGCGCCACGCGGCCTAGCGGGGGATACAATGAGCAGTTCTTC.

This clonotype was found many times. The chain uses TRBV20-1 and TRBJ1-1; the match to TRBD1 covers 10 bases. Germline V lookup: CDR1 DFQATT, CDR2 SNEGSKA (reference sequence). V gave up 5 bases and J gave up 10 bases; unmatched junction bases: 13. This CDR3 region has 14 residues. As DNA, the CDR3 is TGCAGTGCTCCCCTGGGGGGACAGGGGATGAGAGCTTTCTTT. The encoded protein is CSAPLGGQGMRAFF.

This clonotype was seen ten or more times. The CDR3 nucleotides read TGTGCCACCAGTGATCCGACGGGGGAGAAAAGAGATGAGCAGTTCTTC. Residues: CATSDPTGEKRDEQFF. This chain connects TRBV24-1 to TRBJ2-1; weak D call: TRBD2 (6 bases). The CDR3 runs to 16 residues. The germline V and J ends were trimmed by 3 bases and 8 bases, with 19 bases remaining between them. Germline V gene lookup returns CDR1 KGHDR and CDR2 SFDVKD.

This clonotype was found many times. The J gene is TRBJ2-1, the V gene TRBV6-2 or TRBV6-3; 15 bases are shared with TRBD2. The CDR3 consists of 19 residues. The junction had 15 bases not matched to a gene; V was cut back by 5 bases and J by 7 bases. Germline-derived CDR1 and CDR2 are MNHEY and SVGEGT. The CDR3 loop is CASSKPPGLAGGRRNEQFF. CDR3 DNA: TGTGCCAGCAGTAAACCGCCGGGACTAGCGGGGGGCCGCCGGAATGAGCAGTTCTTC.

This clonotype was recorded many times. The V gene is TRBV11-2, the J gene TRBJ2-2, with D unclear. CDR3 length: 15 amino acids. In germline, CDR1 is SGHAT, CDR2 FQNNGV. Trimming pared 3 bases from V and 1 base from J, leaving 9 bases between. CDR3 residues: CASSLSGLNTGELFF. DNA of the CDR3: TGTGCCAGCAGCTTGTCAGGTCTGAACACCGGGGAGCTGTTTTTT.

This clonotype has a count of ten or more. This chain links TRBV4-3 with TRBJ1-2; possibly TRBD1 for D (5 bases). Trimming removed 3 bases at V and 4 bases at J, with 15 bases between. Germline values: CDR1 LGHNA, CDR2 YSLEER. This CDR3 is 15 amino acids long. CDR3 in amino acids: CASSHDLQVAYGYTF. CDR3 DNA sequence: TGCGCCAGCAGCCATGATTTACAGGTCGCCTATGGCTACACCTTC.

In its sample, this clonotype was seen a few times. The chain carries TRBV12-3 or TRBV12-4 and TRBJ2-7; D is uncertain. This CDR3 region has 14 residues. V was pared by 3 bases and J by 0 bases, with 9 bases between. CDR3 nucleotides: TGTGCCAGCAGTTTCAGATCGAACTCCTACGAGCAGTACTTC. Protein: CASSFRSNSYEQYF.

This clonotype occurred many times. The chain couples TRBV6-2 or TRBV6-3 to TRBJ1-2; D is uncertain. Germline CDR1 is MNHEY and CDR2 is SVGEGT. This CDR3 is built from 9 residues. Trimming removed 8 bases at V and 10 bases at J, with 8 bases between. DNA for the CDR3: TGTGCCAGCGGGGTTGACTACACCTTC. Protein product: CASGVDYTF.

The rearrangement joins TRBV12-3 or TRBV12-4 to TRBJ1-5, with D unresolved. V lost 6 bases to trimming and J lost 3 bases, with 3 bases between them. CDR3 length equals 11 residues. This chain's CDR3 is CASSANQPQHF. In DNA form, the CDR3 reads TGTGCCAGCAGCGCCAATCAGCCCCAGCATTTT.

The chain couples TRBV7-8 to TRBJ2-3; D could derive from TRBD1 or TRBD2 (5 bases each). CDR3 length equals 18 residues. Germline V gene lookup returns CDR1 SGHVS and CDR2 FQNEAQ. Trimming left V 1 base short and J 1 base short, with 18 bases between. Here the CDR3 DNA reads TGTGCCAGCAGCTTAGAGGGTAGGGGAGAAACTCGCACAGATACGCAGTATTTT. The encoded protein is CASSLEGRGETRTDTQYF.

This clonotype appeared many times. The CDR3 reads CASSYRDMNEQFF. Here the CDR3 DNA reads TGTGCCAGCAGCTATAGGGACATGAATGAGCAGTTCTTC. This chain joins TRBV5-4 and TRBJ2-1, with D maybe TRBD1 (6 bases). Germline values: CDR1 SGHNT, CDR2 YYREEE (reference sequence). V shed 3 bases and J shed 7 bases, with 11 bases lying between them. This CDR3 region has 13 residues.

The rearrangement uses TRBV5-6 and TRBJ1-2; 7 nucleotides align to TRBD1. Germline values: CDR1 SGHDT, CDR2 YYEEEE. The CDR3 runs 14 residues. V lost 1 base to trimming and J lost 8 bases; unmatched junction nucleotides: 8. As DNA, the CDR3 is TGTGCCAGCAGCTTGCCGACAGGGTCTCACGGCTACACCTTC. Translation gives CASSLPTGSHGYTF.

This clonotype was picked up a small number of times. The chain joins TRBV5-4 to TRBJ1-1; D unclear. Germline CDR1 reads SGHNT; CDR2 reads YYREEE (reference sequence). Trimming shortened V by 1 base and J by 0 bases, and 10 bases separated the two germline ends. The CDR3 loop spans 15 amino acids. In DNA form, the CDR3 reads TGTGCCAGCAGCTTGTCCGCCCATTTGAACACTGAAGCTTTCTTT. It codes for CASSLSAHLNTEAFF.

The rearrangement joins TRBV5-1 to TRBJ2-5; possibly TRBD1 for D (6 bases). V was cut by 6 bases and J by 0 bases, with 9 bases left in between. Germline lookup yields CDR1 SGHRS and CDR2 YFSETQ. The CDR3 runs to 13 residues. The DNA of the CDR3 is TGCGCCAGCACAGGGGCCCACCAAGAGACCCAGTACTTC. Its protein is CASTGAHQETQYF.

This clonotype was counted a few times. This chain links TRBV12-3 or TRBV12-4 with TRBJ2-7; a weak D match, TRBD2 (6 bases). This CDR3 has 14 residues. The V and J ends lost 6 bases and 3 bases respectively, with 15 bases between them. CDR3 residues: CASSPQAGLYEQYF. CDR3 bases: TGTGCCAGCAGCCCCCAAGCGGGCCTCTACGAGCAGTACTTC.